These T cell receptor beta chains were read from a single sample in a study of blood T cell repertoires in COVID-19. Here immunoSEQ multiplex PCR was the method, and the copy in TCRdb shows in-frame clones only, minus some. The repertoire holds hundreds of thousands of clones, with around 85% as singletons. The material sequenced was PBMCs or T cells enriched from blood (not recorded which). These receptor sequences come from a woman aged 35 to 49 with acute COVID-19. The CDR3 runs from the conserved cysteine through the conserved F or W. Each record gives: V gene, clone size, J gene, D gene, CDR3 DNA, CDR3 protein. A D gene is named only where the DNA matches it firmly. The size field is filled for only some rows; it gives once, few, many or a size class.

V: TRBV7-2; size: -; J: TRBJ2-7; D: TRBD2; DNA: TGTGCCAGCAGCTTAGGCCCGGGAGGGGTCACCTACGAGCAGTACTTC; CDR3: CASSLGPGGVTYEQYF
V: TRBV5-5; size: -; J: TRBJ2-7; D: TRBD1; DNA: TGTGCCAGCAGCGGACAGGATAACTCCTACGAGCAGTACTTC; CDR3: CASSGQDNSYEQYF
V: TRBV3-1/TRBV3-2; size: -; J: TRBJ1-1; D: -; DNA: TGTGCCAGCAGCCAAGATAGGGAGGCTTTAGCTTTCTTT; CDR3: CASSQDREALAFF
V: TRBV11-2; size: -; J: TRBJ1-1; D: -; DNA: TGTGCCAGCAGCTTGACAGTACCTTTGAACACTGAAGCTTTCTTT; CDR3: CASSLTVPLNTEAFF
V: TRBV11-2; size: -; J: TRBJ2-2; D: -; DNA: TGTGCCAGCAGCTTAGTTCGGGGGTTGAACGGGGAGCTGTTTTTT; CDR3: CASSLVRGLNGELFF
V: TRBV6-5; size: -; J: TRBJ1-4; D: -; DNA: TGTGCCAGCAGTTACGGGACAAGTACTGAAAAACTGTTTTTT; CDR3: CASSYGTSTEKLFF
V: TRBV27; size: -; J: TRBJ2-1; D: -; DNA: TGTGCCAGCAGCCTCGGACAGTACAATGAGCAGTTCTTC; CDR3: CASSLGQYNEQFF
V: TRBV2; size: -; J: TRBJ2-3; D: -; DNA: TGTGCCGTACCGAAGCCTCCAGATACGCAGTATTTT; CDR3: CAVPKPPDTQYF
V: TRBV11-2; size: -; J: TRBJ2-3; D: -; DNA: TGTGCCAGCAGCTTTTTGGTGGAGTGGGGCACAGATACGCAGTATTTT; CDR3: CASSFLVEWGTDTQYF
V: TRBV2; size: -; J: TRBJ1-1; D: -; DNA: TGTGCCAGCAGTGAATATACGGGGAGGAACACTGAAGCTTTCTTT; CDR3: CASSEYTGRNTEAFF
V: TRBV5-1; size: -; J: TRBJ2-1; D: TRBD2; DNA: TGCGCCAGCAGCCCCCAGGCGGGAGGCAATGAGCAGTTCTTC; CDR3: CASSPQAGGNEQFF
V: TRBV19; size: -; J: TRBJ1-3; D: TRBD1; DNA: TGTGCCAGTAGTAGGGACAGGGAGGCTGGAAACACCATATATTTT; CDR3: CASSRDREAGNTIYF
V: TRBV20-1; size: once; J: TRBJ1-4; D: -; DNA: TGCAGTGTCCTATTCAATGAAAAACTGTTTTTT; CDR3: CSVLFNEKLFF
V: TRBV7-9; size: -; J: TRBJ2-5; D: TRBD2; DNA: TGTGCCAGCCGGTCGGGGGGAGGGCCGGGAGAGACCCAGTACTTC; CDR3: CASRSGGGPGETQYF
V: TRBV1; size: -; J: TRBJ2-4; D: -; DNA: TGCACCAGCAGCCAGGGGGGACTAGCCAAAAACATTCAGTACTTC; CDR3: CTSSQGGLAKNIQYF
V: TRBV9; size: -; J: TRBJ2-1; D: TRBD2; DNA: TGTGCCAGCAGCGTAGGGCCAGCGGGAAACAGTGAGCAGTTCTTC; CDR3: CASSVGPAGNSEQFF
V: TRBV7-8; size: -; J: TRBJ1-2; D: -; DNA: TGTGCCAGCAGCTTAGTAGACAGCGCCTATGGCTACACCTTC; CDR3: CASSLVDSAYGYTF
V: TRBV11-2; size: -; J: TRBJ2-7; D: TRBD1; DNA: TGTGCCAGCAGCTTAGAGGACAGGGTTACCGAGCAGTACTTC; CDR3: CASSLEDRVTEQYF
V: TRBV5-1; size: -; J: TRBJ1-3; D: -; DNA: TGCGCCAGCAGCGCCCAGGACTTCTCTGGAAACACCATATATTTT; CDR3: CASSAQDFSGNTIYF
V: TRBV5-4; size: -; J: TRBJ2-7; D: -; DNA: TGTGCCAGCAGCGTGGACGAGTCCTACGAGCAGTACTTC; CDR3: CASSVDESYEQYF
V: TRBV3-1/TRBV3-2; size: few; J: TRBJ2-7; D: TRBD2; DNA: TGTGCCAGCAGCCTCTCCCGGACCGGGACTAGCCCGCTGAATCCCTACGAGCAGTACTTC; CDR3: CASSLSRTGTSPLNPYEQYF
V: TRBV5-4; size: -; J: TRBJ2-3; D: TRBD2; DNA: TGTGCCAGCAGCGCCCCCTTCGCGGGAGATGATACGCAGTATTTT; CDR3: CASSAPFAGDDTQYF
V: TRBV7-2; size: -; J: TRBJ2-7; D: -; DNA: TGTGCCAGCAGTATTCGCGAGGGCTCCTACGAGCAGTACTTC; CDR3: CASSIREGSYEQYF
V: TRBV3-1/TRBV3-2; size: -; J: TRBJ2-5; D: -; DNA: TGTGCCAGCAGCCGACTCAGGGAAAAAGAGACCCAGTACTTC; CDR3: CASSRLREKETQYF
V: TRBV7-9; size: once; J: TRBJ2-7; D: -; DNA: TGTGCCAGCAGTCCAAAAGGGGGGGACAACTACGAGCAGTACTTC; CDR3: CASSPKGGDNYEQYF
V: TRBV24-1; size: -; J: TRBJ1-6; D: TRBD1; DNA: TGTGCCACCATGGTTAACAGGGGCAATTCACCCCTCCACTTT; CDR3: CATMVNRGNSPLHF
V: TRBV27; size: -; J: TRBJ2-7; D: -; DNA: TGTGCCAGCAGTCCCCCGGGGGTCTCCGAGCAGTACTTC; CDR3: CASSPPGVSEQYF
V: TRBV11-2; size: -; J: TRBJ2-1; D: TRBD2; DNA: TGTGCCAGCAGCTTATCTAGCGGGAACTACAATGAGCAGTTCTTC; CDR3: CASSLSSGNYNEQFF
V: TRBV6-6; size: -; J: TRBJ1-6; D: TRBD1; DNA: TGTGCCAGCAGCCAGGGGGCGGGTTCACCCCTCCACTTT; CDR3: CASSQGAGSPLHF
V: TRBV4-2; size: -; J: TRBJ2-7; D: -; DNA: TGTGCCAGCAGCCAATTACCGGGGACCTACGAGCAGTACTTC; CDR3: CASSQLPGTYEQYF
V: TRBV27; size: once; J: TRBJ2-3; D: TRBD1; DNA: TGTGCCAGCGCTTATGACAGGGGCACAGATACGCAGTATTTT; CDR3: CASAYDRGTDTQYF
V: TRBV7-8; size: -; J: TRBJ1-3; D: -; DNA: TGTGCCAGCAGCCCCCGTGGGGCGTTCTCTGGAAACACCATATATTTT; CDR3: CASSPRGAFSGNTIYF
V: TRBV20-1; size: -; J: TRBJ2-3; D: -; DNA: TGCAGTGCTAGTTTTGGCGGGCAGGTGGGCACAGATACGCAGTATTTT; CDR3: CSASFGGQVGTDTQYF
V: TRBV18; size: -; J: TRBJ2-7; D: TRBD2; DNA: TGTGCCAGCTCACCACAAGGACTAGCGGGATCTGGGGAGCAGTACTTC; CDR3: CASSPQGLAGSGEQYF
V: TRBV10-3; size: -; J: TRBJ1-5; D: -; DNA: TGTGCCATCAGTGAGGCCAGGCAGGGCAACCAGCCCCAGCATTTT; CDR3: CAISEARQGNQPQHF
V: TRBV25-1; size: -; J: TRBJ1-6; D: -; DNA: TGTGCCAGCAGTGATGCGCTGGGGCCGTCACCCCTCCACTTT; CDR3: CASSDALGPSPLHF
V: TRBV28; size: once; J: TRBJ2-7; D: TRBD1; DNA: TGTGCCAGCAGTTTGAGTCCCCGGGACAGTTCTAGCGAGCAGTACTTC; CDR3: CASSLSPRDSSSEQYF
V: TRBV2; size: -; J: TRBJ2-3; D: TRBD2; DNA: TGTGCCAGCAGCGTGGGTTCTAGCGGGAGCGGGACAGATACGCAGTATTTT; CDR3: CASSVGSSGSGTDTQYF
V: TRBV7-3; size: few; J: TRBJ2-2; D: -; DNA: TGTGCCAGCAGCTTAAATGCCAACGAGGACACCGGGGAGCTGTTTTTT; CDR3: CASSLNANEDTGELFF
V: TRBV11-3; size: once; J: TRBJ1-1; D: TRBD1; DNA: TGTGCCAGCAGCCGGACAGGGGGCTTTAATAGTAGTGACACTGAAGCTTTCTTT; CDR3: CASSRTGGFNSSDTEAFF
V: TRBV4-1; size: -; J: TRBJ2-7; D: -; DNA: TGCGCCAGCAGCCAAATAGGTCTCAGGGACGAGCAGTACTTC; CDR3: CASSQIGLRDEQYF
V: TRBV11-2; size: -; J: TRBJ2-2; D: -; DNA: TGTGCCAGCAGCTTAGGATCGGGAGCTGGCACCGGGGAGCTGTTTTTT; CDR3: CASSLGSGAGTGELFF
V: TRBV10-1; size: -; J: TRBJ1-1; D: TRBD1; DNA: TGCGCCAGCAGTGAGTCGGGACAGGGAGGTGAAGCTTTCTTT; CDR3: CASSESGQGGEAFF
V: TRBV2; size: -; J: TRBJ2-7; D: TRBD1; DNA: TGTGCCAGCAAACCGGACAGGGTCCACTACGAGCAGTACTTC; CDR3: CASKPDRVHYEQYF
V: TRBV3-1/TRBV3-2; size: -; J: TRBJ2-7; D: -; DNA: TGTGCCAGCAGCCAATCCAGGGGTGGCGAGCAGTACTTC; CDR3: CASSQSRGGEQYF